This TCR beta chain was profiled in a study of T cell changes during pregnancy in multiple sclerosis. Only in-frame clones appear in the TCRdb table, and some are missing; sequencing was by immunoSEQ multiplex PCR. Of fewer than 100,000 clones in the sample, 70% to 90% were seen once. CDR1 is ENHRY, CDR2 SYGVKD, per germline. The V segment lost 8 bases and the J segment 8 bases; nucleotides outside the gene matches: 7. The CDR3 consists of 13 residues. Only a few counts were recorded for this clone. The chain is built from TRBV10-3 and TRBJ1-2; the match to TRBD1 covers 11 bases. Material: peripheral blood, obtained before pregnancy. The sequence was collected from a female donor with multiple sclerosis, enrolled in a pregnancy study. The CDR3 DNA sequence: TGTGCCATCCGGGACAGGGGGTTCGCCGGCTACACCTTC. Translation gives CAIRDRGFAGYTF.